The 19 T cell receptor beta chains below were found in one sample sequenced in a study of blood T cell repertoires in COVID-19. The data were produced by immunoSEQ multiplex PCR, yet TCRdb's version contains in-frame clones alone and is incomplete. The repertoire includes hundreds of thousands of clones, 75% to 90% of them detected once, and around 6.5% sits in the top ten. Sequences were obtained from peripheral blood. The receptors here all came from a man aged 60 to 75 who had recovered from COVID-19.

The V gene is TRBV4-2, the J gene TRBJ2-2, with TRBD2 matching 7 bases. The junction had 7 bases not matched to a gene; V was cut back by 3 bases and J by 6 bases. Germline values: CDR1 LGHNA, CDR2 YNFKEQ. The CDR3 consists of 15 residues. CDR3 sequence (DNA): TGTGCCAGCAGCCAGGGACGGGGGGAGGCCGGGGAGCTGTTTTTT. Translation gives CASSQGRGEAGELFF.

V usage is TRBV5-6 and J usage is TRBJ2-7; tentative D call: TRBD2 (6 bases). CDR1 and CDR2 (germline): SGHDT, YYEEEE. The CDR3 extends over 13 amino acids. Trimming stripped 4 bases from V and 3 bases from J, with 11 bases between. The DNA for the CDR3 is TGTGCCAGCAGCCCGGGACTCGGCTACGAGCAGTACTTC. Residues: CASSPGLGYEQYF.

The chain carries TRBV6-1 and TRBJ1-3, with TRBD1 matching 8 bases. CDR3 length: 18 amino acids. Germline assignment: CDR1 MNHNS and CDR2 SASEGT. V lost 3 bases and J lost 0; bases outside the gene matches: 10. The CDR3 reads CASSDRGQGSYSGNTIYF. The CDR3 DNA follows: TGTGCCAGCAGTGACAGGGGGCAGGGGAGTTACTCTGGAAACACCATATATTTT.

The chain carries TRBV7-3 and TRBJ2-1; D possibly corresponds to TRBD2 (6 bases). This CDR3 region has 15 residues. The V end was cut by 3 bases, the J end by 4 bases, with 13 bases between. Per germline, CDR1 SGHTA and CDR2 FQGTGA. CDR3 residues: CASSFGGRYYNEQFF. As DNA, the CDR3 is TGTGCCAGCAGCTTTGGGGGGAGATATTACAATGAGCAGTTCTTC.

CDR3: CASRTGQSAEQYF. The CDR3 DNA reads TGTGCCAGCAGGACAGGACAGTCCGCCGAGCAGTACTTC. The V and J genes are TRBV2 and TRBJ2-7; a weak D match, TRBD1 (6 bases). The germline V and J ends were trimmed by 6 bases and 6 bases, with 15 bases remaining between them. The CDR3 is 13 residues long. Germline values: CDR1 SNHLY, CDR2 FYNNEI.

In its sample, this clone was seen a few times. CDR3 DNA: TGTGCCAGCAGCTATGGGAACACTGAAGCTTTCTTT. Its protein is CASSYGNTEAFF. The V call is TRBV2, the J call TRBJ1-1, with unresolved D. Germline CDR1 is SNHLY and CDR2 is FYNNEI. The CDR3 loop spans 12 amino acids. With 6 bases removed from V and 1 base from J, the gap between germline ends came to 6 bases.

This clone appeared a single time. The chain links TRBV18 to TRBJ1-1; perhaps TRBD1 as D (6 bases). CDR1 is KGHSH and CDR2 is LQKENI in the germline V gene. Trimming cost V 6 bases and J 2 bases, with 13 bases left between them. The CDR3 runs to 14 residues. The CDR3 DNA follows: TGTGCCAGCTCTCAAGGGGGGGGCAACACTGAAGCTTTCTTT. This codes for CASSQGGGNTEAFF.

The CDR3 spells CASSSRLGGAFVEQYF. The CDR3 DNA reads TGTGCCAGCAGTTCCCGACTCGGGGGGGCTTTTGTTGAGCAGTACTTC. The gene calls are TRBV6-5 and TRBJ2-7; TRBD2 matches at 8 bases. This CDR3 is built from 16 residues. V shed 4 bases, J shed 7 bases, and the junction held 15 bases outside the gene matches. The germline CDR1 and CDR2 sequences are MNHEY and SVGAGI.

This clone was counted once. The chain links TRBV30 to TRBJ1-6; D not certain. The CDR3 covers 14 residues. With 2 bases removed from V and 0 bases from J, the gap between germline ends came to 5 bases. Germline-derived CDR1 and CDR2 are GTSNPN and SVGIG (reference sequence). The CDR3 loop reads CAWSWSSYNSPLHF. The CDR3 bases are TGTGCCTGGAGTTGGAGCTCCTATAATTCACCCCTCCACTTT.

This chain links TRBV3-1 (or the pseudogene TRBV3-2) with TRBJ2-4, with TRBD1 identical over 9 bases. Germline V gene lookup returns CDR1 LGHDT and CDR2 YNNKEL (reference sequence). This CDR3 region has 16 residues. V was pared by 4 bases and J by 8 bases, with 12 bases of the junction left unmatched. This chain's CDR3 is CASSPHYSGQGDIQYF. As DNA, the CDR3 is TGTGCCAGCAGCCCTCATTACTCGGGACAGGGAGACATTCAGTACTTC.

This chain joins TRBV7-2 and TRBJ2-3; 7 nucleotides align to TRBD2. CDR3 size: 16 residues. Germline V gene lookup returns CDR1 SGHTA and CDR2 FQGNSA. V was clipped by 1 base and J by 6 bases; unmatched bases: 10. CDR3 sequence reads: CASSLVPAGSPDTQYF. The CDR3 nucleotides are TGTGCCAGCAGCTTAGTGCCAGCGGGAAGCCCGGATACGCAGTATTTT.

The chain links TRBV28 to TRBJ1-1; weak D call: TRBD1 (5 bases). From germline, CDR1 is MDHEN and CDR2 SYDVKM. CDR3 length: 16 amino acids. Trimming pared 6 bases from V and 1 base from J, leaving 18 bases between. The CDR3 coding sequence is TGTGCCAGCAGCCCCTCAGGTGGGGGGTCGAACACTGAAGCTTTCTTT. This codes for CASSPSGGGSNTEAFF.

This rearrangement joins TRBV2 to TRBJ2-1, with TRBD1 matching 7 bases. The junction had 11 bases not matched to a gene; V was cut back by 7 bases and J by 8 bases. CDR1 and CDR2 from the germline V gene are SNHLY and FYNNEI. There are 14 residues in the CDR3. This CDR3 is CASKAETGQDEQFF. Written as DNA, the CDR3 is TGTGCCAGCAAGGCGGAGACAGGGCAAGATGAGCAGTTCTTC.

The CDR3 DNA follows: TGTGCCAGCAGTTCCGCCGGGAACACCGGGGAGCTGTTTTTT. Protein: CASSSAGNTGELFF. The chain employs TRBV27 and TRBJ2-2; D not resolved. CDR1 is MNHEY and CDR2 is SMNVEV in the germline V gene (reference sequence). V lost 4 bases, J lost 1 base, and 7 bases lay in between. The CDR3 covers 14 residues.

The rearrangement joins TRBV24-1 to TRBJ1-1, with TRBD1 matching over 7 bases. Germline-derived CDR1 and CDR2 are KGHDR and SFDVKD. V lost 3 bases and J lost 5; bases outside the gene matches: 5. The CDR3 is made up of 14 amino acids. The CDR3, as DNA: TGTGCCACCAGTGATCGGACAGGACGGACTGAAGCTTTCTTT. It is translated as CATSDRTGRTEAFF.

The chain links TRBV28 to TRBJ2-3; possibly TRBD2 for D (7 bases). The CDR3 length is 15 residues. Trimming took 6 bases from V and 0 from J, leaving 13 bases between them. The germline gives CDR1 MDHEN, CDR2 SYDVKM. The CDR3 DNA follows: TGTGCCAGCAGGGGTGAGGGGGGGAGCACAGATACGCAGTATTTT. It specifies CASRGEGGSTDTQYF.

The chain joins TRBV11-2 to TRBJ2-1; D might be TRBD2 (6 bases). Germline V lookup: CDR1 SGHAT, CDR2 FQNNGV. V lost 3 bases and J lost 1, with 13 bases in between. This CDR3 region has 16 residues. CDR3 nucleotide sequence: TGTGCCAGCAGCTTCTGGTCGGGAGAGTCCTACAATGAGCAGTTCTTC. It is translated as CASSFWSGESYNEQFF.

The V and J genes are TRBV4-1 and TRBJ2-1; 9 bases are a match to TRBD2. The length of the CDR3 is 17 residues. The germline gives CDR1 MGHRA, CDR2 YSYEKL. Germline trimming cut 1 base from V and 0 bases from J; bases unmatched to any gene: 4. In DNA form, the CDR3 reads TGCGCCAGCAGCCAAGTCGCGGGGGGGCTCTCCTACAATGAGCAGTTCTTC. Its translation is CASSQVAGGLSYNEQFF.

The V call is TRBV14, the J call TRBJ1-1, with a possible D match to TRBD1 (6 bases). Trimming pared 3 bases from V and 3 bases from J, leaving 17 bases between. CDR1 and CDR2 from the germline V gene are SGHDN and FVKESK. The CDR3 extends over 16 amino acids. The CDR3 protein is CASSQDGGQTYTEAFF. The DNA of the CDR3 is TGTGCCAGCAGCCAGGACGGAGGACAGACCTACACTGAAGCTTTCTTT.